The 8 T cell receptor beta chains reported below all come from one sample, sequenced in a study of blood T cell repertoires in COVID-19. Produced via immunoSEQ multiplex PCR; TCRdb's table is partial and in-frame only. The sample has about 250,000 clones, around nine tenths seen once. Sequencing input: peripheral blood. These receptors were obtained from a woman in her thirties or forties who had recovered from COVID-19.

The CDR3: CASSRTGNRNQPQHF. The CDR3 coding sequence is TGTGCCAGCAGCAGAACAGGGAATCGCAATCAGCCCCAGCATTTT. The V and J genes are TRBV5-6 and TRBJ1-5, with D possibly matching TRBD1 (6 bases). The CDR3 is made up of 15 amino acids. The V and J ends lost 4 bases and 2 bases respectively, with 13 bases between them. CDR1 is SGHDT, CDR2 YYEEEE, per germline.

The V call is TRBV2, the J call TRBJ2-1, with D unclear. This CDR3 contains 12 residues. Trimming removed 2 bases at V and 10 bases at J, with 9 bases between. CDR1 SNHLY and CDR2 FYNNEI come from the germline V gene. The CDR3 is CASSEFVGEQFF. CDR3 DNA: TGTGCCAGCAGTGAATTTGTCGGGGAGCAGTTCTTC.

The rearrangement links TRBV30 to TRBJ1-6, with D possibly matching TRBD1 (5 bases). V lost 5 bases to trimming and J lost 6 bases, with 14 bases between them. This CDR3 has 14 amino acids. Germline CDR1 and CDR2: GTSNPN and SVGIG (reference sequence). CDR3 loop: CAWRGDGANSPLHF. The CDR3 DNA reads as TGTGCCTGGCGAGGAGATGGGGCTAATTCACCCCTCCACTTT.

The rearrangement joins TRBV19 to TRBJ1-1; a weak D match, TRBD1 (5 bases). The V gene lost 5 bases and the J gene lost 1 base, with 8 bases spanning the gap. CDR3 length: 13 residues. CDR1 and CDR2 from the germline V gene are LNHDA and SQIVND (reference sequence). CDR3 loop: CASSLDRNTEAFF. In DNA form, the CDR3 reads TGTGCCAGTAGTCTCGACAGGAACACTGAAGCTTTCTTT. Drawing the rest from reference TRBV19 and TRBJ1-1, the complete variable domain is DGGITQSPKYLFRKEGQNVTLSCEQNLNHDAMYWYRQDPGQGLRLIYYSQIVNDFQKGDIAEGYSVSREKKESFPLTVTSAQKNPTAFYLCASSLDRNTEAFFGQGTRLTVV.

The chain employs TRBV28 and TRBJ2-3, with 7 nucleotides matching TRBD2. The CDR3 spans 18 residues. V trimming: 1 base; J trimming: 0 bases; junction bases outside the gene matches: 10. CDR1 is MDHEN and CDR2 is SYDVKM in the germline V gene. The DNA for the CDR3 is TGTGCCAGCAGTTTATTGGCGGGGGTGATCTCTAGCACAGATACGCAGTATTTT. Its protein product is CASSLLAGVISSTDTQYF.

This sequence joins TRBV5-5 and TRBJ1-5; D remains unclear. The CDR3 extends over 12 amino acids. V was cut by 2 bases and J by 3 bases, with 3 bases left in between. Germline CDR1 and CDR2: SGHKS and YYEKEE (reference sequence). The chain's CDR3 is CASSFSNQPQHF. CDR3 nucleotides: TGTGCCAGCAGCTTCTCCAATCAGCCCCAGCATTTT. Using reference TRBV5-5 and TRBJ1-5 for the parts outside the CDR3, the full variable domain is DAGVTQSPTHLIKTRGQQVTLRCSPISGHKSVSWYQQVLGQGPQFIFQYYEKEERGRGNFPDRFSARQFPNYSSELNVNALLLGDSALYLCASSFSNQPQHFGDGTRLSIL.

The CDR3 sequence: CALRGDRESPNYGYTF. CDR3 DNA: TGTGCCCTTAGAGGCGACAGGGAATCCCCGAACTATGGCTACACCTTC. This rearrangement joins TRBV27 to TRBJ1-2, with 7 bases that match TRBD1. V trimming: 11 bases; J trimming: 2 bases; junction bases outside the gene matches: 17. CDR3 length equals 16 residues. CDR1 is MNHEY and CDR2 is SMNVEV in the germline V gene (reference sequence).

This clone was recorded only once. The chain links TRBV6-5 to TRBJ1-2; 10 nucleotides match TRBD1. The germline V gene has CDR1 MNHEY and CDR2 SVGAGI. The CDR3 runs to 16 residues. V was clipped by 2 bases and J by 3 bases; unmatched bases: 6. The CDR3 sequence: CASSYPGTGEDYGYTF. The DNA for the CDR3 is TGTGCCAGCAGTTACCCCGGGACAGGGGAGGACTATGGCTACACCTTC.